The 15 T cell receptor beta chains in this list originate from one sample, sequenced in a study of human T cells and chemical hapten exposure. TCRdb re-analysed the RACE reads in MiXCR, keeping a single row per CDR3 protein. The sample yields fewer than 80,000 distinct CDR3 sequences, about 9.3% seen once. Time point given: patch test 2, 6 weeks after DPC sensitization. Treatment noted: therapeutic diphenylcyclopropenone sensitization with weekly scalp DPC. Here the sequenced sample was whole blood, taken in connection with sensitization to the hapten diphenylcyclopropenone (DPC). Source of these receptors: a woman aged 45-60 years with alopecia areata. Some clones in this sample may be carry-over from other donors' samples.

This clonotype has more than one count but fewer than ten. CDR3 in amino acids: CASSLALYNEQFF. For the CDR3, the DNA is TGCGCCAGCAGCTTGGCCCTGTACAATGAGCAGTTCTTC. The chain has TRBV5-1 and TRBJ2-1; D remains ambiguous. In germline, CDR1 is SGHRS, CDR2 YFSETQ. This CDR3 is built from 13 residues. Trimming took 0 bases from V and 4 from J, leaving 5 bases between them.

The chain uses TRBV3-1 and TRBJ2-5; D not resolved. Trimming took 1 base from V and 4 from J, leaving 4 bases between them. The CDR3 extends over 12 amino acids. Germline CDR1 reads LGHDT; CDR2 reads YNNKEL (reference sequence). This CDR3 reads CASSQGGETQYF. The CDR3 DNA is TGTGCCAGCAGCCAAGGAGGAGAGACCCAGTACTTC.

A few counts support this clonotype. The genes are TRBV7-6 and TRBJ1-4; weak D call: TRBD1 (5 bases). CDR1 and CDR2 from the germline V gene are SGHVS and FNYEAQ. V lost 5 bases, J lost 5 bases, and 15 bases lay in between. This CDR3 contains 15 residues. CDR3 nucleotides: TGTGCCAGCAGCCTTGGGGACGGAAAAAATGAAAAACTGTTTTTT. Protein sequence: CASSLGDGKNEKLFF.

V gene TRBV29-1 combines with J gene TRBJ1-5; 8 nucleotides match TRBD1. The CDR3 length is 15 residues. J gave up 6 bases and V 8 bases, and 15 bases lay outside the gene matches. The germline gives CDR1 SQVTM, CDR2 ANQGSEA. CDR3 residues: CSSPADREKGQPQHF. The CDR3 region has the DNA TGCAGCTCCCCGGCGGACAGGGAAAAGGGTCAGCCCCAGCATTTT.

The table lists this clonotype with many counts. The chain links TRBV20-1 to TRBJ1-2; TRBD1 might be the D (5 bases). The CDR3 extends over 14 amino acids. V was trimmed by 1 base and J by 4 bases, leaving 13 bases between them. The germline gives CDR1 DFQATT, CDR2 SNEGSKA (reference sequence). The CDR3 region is CSARGAGQGYGYTF. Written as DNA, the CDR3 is TGCAGTGCTAGAGGAGCGGGGCAGGGCTATGGCTACACCTTC.

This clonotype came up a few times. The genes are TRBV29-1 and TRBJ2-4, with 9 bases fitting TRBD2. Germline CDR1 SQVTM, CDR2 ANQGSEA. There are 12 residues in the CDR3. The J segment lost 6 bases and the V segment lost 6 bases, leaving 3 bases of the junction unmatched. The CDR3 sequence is CSVRLAANIQYF. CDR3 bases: TGCAGCGTGCGACTAGCGGCAAACATTCAGTACTTC.

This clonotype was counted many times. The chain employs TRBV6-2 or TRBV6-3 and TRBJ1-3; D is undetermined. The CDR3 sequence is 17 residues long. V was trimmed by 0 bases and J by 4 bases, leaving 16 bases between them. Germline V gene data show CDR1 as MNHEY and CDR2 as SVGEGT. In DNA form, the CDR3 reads TGTGCCAGCAGTTACTCCTCCGGACGCAGAAGGGGAAACACCATATATTTT. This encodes CASSYSSGRRRGNTIYF.

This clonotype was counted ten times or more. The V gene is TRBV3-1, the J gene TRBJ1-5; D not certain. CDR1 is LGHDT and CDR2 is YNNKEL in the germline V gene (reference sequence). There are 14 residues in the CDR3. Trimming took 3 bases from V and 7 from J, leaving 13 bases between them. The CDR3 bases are TGTGCCAGCAGCCAGGGCATGGGTGGACAGCCCCAGCATTTT. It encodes CASSQGMGGQPQHF.

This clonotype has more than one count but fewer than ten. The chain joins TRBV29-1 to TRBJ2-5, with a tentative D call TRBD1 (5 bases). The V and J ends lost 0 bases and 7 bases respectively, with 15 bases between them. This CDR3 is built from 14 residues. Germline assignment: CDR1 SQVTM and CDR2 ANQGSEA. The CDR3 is CSVEDHWTPWTQYF. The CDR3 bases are TGCAGCGTTGAAGATCATTGGACACCTTGGACCCAGTACTTC.

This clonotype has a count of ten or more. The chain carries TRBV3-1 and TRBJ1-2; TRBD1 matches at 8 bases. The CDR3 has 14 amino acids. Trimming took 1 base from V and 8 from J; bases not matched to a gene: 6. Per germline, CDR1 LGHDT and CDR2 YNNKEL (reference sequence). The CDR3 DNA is TGTGCCAGCAGCCAAGGACGGACAGGGAAGGGCTACACCTTC. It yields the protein CASSQGRTGKGYTF.

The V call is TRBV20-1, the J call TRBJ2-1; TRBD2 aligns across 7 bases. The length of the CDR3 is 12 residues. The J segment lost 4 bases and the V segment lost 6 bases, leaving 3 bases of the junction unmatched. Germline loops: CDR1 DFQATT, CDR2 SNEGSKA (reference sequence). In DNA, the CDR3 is TGCAGTGCCGGGCGGGGGTACAATGAGCAGTTCTTC. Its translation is CSAGRGYNEQFF.

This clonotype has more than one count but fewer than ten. The CDR3 here is CSARAQQSISGSRRETQYF. The DNA of the CDR3 is TGCAGTGCTAGAGCCCAACAATCCATTAGCGGGAGTAGACGGGAGACCCAGTACTTC. This rearrangement joins TRBV20-1 to TRBJ2-5; 9 bases match TRBD2. The length of the CDR3 is 19 residues. Trimming took 1 base from V and 5 from J; bases not matched to a gene: 20. CDR1 and CDR2 from the germline V gene are DFQATT and SNEGSKA (reference sequence).

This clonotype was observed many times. The CDR3 protein is CSASGQQETQYF. DNA for the CDR3: TGCAGTGCTAGCGGGCAGCAAGAGACCCAGTACTTC. V usage is TRBV20-1 and J usage is TRBJ2-5; D ambiguous. The V and J ends lost 3 bases and 2 bases respectively, with 7 bases between them. Germline CDR1 and CDR2: DFQATT and SNEGSKA (reference sequence). There are 12 residues in the CDR3.

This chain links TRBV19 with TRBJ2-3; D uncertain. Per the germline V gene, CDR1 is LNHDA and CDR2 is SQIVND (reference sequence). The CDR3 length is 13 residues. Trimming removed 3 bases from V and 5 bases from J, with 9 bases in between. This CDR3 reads CASSISGEDTQYF. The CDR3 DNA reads TGTGCCAGTAGTATTAGTGGGGAAGATACGCAGTATTTT.

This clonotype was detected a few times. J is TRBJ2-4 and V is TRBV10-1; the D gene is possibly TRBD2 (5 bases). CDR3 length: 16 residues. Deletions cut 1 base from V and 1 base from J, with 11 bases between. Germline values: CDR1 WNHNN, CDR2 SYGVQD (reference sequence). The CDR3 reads CASSELGAGAKNIQYF. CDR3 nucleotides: TGCGCCAGCAGTGAGTTGGGAGCCGGGGCCAAAAACATTCAGTACTTC.